This TCR beta chain derives from a study of blood T cell repertoires in COVID-19. In the study overall: The United States, Italy and Spain were the sources of the acute and convalescent COVID-19 samples.

Only in-frame clones appear in the TCRdb table, and some are missing; sequencing was by immunoSEQ multiplex PCR. The sample has 200,000 to 250,000 clones, about 85% seen once. This CDR3 comprises 12 residues. Germline CDR1 is SGHDT and CDR2 is YYEEEE. J lost 7 bases, V lost 3 bases, and 3 bases had no gene match. This clone was seen a few times. In terms of age and location, participants ranged from about 18 to 90 years and lived in about two dozen US areas. Cohort placement rested on clinical history that participants reported themselves. Resolution of symptoms, clearance, or two negative PCRs was present in recovered Cohort 3 donors.

The V gene is TRBV5-6, the J gene TRBJ1-2, with TRBD1 identical over 7 bases. This clonotype was obtained from a woman aged 25 to 39 who had recovered from COVID-19. The material sequenced was PBMCs or T cells enriched from blood (not recorded which). Here the CDR3 reads CASSWTGTGYTF. The CDR3 coding sequence is TGTGCCAGCAGCTGGACAGGTACTGGCTACACCTTC.